This TCR beta chain was retrieved from a study of T cells in localized non-small cell lung cancer. Sequenced by immunoSEQ multiplex PCR; TCRdb stores in-frame clones only, minus some. This repertoire shows 100,000 to 150,000 clones, around 90% found once; its top ten account for around 1.7%. A remark on this clone: Its antigen is unknown.

Findings of the study overall: In uninvolved adjacent lung, T cell clonality reached its highest value, exceeding tumor. A median approximately 59 of the top 100 tumor clones appeared in adjacent lung. Sequencing was restricted to one tumor region; therefore, heterogeneity remains possible.

Per germline, CDR1 SGHRS and CDR2 YFSETQ. Trimming shortened V by 2 bases and J by 5 bases, and 16 bases separated the two germline ends. The CDR3 totals 15 residues. The clonotype originates from a female donor of 60 years or more with stage I lung adenocarcinoma. Specimen: peripheral blood, collected before any cancer treatment. The chain has TRBV5-1 and TRBJ1-2; D gene unclear. The CDR3 here is CASSLTGKSSYGYTF. The CDR3, as DNA: TGCGCCAGCAGCTTAACGGGAAAATCAAGTTATGGCTACACCTTC.